This T cell receptor (beta chain) was identified during a study of post-analysis software for immune sequencing data. At the level of the study: The courses of disease that were included comprised relapsing-remitting, secondary progressive and progressive-relapsing multiple sclerosis. Regarding the study as a whole: Under the F measure, samples that were prepared in one batch clustered strongly together. Patients had higher frequencies than controls of five or six TRBV segments, including TRBV5-6, TRBV5-1 and TRBV20-1.

V lost 5 bases and J 5 bases, leaving 13 bases between the germline ends. Germline V CDR1 and CDR2: SQVTM, ANQGSEA. The CDR3 is made up of 13 amino acids. As for this clonotype: Antigen: not known.

The TCR beta cDNA libraries contained unique molecular identifiers. The source material, about 0.85 to 11 million T cells, gave rise to roughly 500,000 cDNA molecules. TCRdb re-analysed the PCR reads in MiXCR, keeping a single row per CDR3 protein. The sample comprises around 700,000 distinct CDR3 sequences, 59% of which are singletons, and approximately 10% rests with the top ten. This receptor was taken from a girl aged 2 to 9 with multiple sclerosis. The sequencing sample was made of blood. The chain links TRBV29-1 to TRBJ2-1; TRBD1 might be the D (6 bases). The CDR3 reads CSVWRQEDNEQFF. For the CDR3, the DNA is TGCAGCGTTTGGAGACAGGAGGACAATGAGCAGTTCTTC.